Shown below are 8 T cell receptor beta chains from a single sample sequenced in a study of shared clonotypes between healthy human individuals. Sequencing used immunoSEQ multiplex PCR; TCRdb keeps in-frame clones, though not all of them. Altogether roughly 850,000 clones are present, about 97% being singletons, with the ten largest covering about 0.22%. CD45RO-negative, CCR7-selected cells formed the naive CD8 fraction, which excluded terminally differentiated effector memory CD45RA+ cells. Material for sequencing was naive CD8+ T cells sorted from blood. The receptors stem from a man aged 30 to 39 in good health.

V and J are TRBV7-9 and TRBJ1-1; 7 bases agree with TRBD1. The CDR3 has 14 residues. The germline gives CDR1 SEHNR, CDR2 FQNEAQ (reference sequence). After removal of 6 bases from V and 4 bases from J, the junction contained 8 bases not matched to a gene. DNA of the CDR3: TGTGCCAGCAGTTCAGCAGGGGGGAGCACTGAAGCTTTCTTT. Amino acids: CASSSAGGSTEAFF.

The chain combines TRBV14 with TRBJ2-7; D remains ambiguous. The CDR3 loop spans 16 amino acids. The V gene lost 4 bases and the J gene lost 0 bases, with 16 bases spanning the gap. The germline V gene has CDR1 SGHDN and CDR2 FVKESK. CDR3 sequence (DNA): TGTGCCAGCAGCCTTACGCGAGGTCCCGACTCCTACGAGCAGTACTTC. Translation gives CASSLTRGPDSYEQYF.

On this clone itself: At the DNA level, this CDR3 is encoded by other sequences in the same sample as well. The V gene is TRBV11-2, the J gene TRBJ2-7, with 8 bases aligning to TRBD1. Trimming cost V 5 bases and J 3 bases; bases outside gene matches: 3. CDR3 length: 13 amino acids. The germline V gene has CDR1 SGHAT and CDR2 FQNNGV. CDR3 loop: CASSLGTGYEQYF. CDR3 DNA sequence: TGTGCCAGCAGCCTGGGGACAGGCTACGAGCAGTACTTC.

The sample holds one count of this clone. The rearrangement joins TRBV5-5 to TRBJ2-1; the D call may be TRBD1 or TRBD2 (5 bases each). Trimming pared 4 bases from V and 8 bases from J, leaving 19 bases between. The CDR3 spans 15 residues. Germline V CDR1 and CDR2: SGHKS, YYEKEE (reference sequence). CDR3 sequence reads: CASSEGAAGADEQFF. As DNA, the CDR3 is TGTGCCAGCAGCGAGGGAGCGGCTGGGGCCGATGAGCAGTTCTTC.

This chain links TRBV6-5 with TRBJ1-5, with unresolved D. The germline CDR1 and CDR2 sequences are MNHEY and SVGAGI. The CDR3 contains 13 residues. V was pared by 8 bases and J by 2 bases, with 10 bases between. CDR3 nucleotides: TGTGCCAGCCGCCGGGAGCGCAATCAGCCCCAGCATTTT. Translated, it gives CASRRERNQPQHF.

The genes are TRBV5-5 and TRBJ2-7; 7 nucleotides line up with TRBD1. The length of the CDR3 is 16 residues. Germline V gene sequence: CDR1 SGHKS, CDR2 YYEKEE (reference sequence). The J segment lost 4 bases and the V segment lost 4 bases, leaving 14 bases of the junction unmatched. The DNA for the CDR3 is TGTGCCAGCAGCGTCCGAACAGGACAGGCATATTACGAGCAGTACTTC. It encodes CASSVRTGQAYYEQYF.

The chain recombines TRBV27 with TRBJ2-1; maybe TRBD1 (6 bases). The V end lost 3 bases, the J end lost 0 bases, and 12 bases lay between the germline ends. Germline V gene data show CDR1 as MNHEY and CDR2 as SMNVEV (reference sequence). The CDR3 contains 16 residues. The CDR3 nucleotides read TGTGCCAGCAGTTTCTGGGGGCCTAGCTCCTACAATGAGCAGTTCTTC. As protein: CASSFWGPSSYNEQFF.

The chain joins TRBV9 to TRBJ1-2, with D unresolved. CDR1 is SGDLS and CDR2 is YYNGEE in the germline V gene. The CDR3 sequence is 12 residues long. V gave up 3 bases and J gave up 4 bases, with 7 bases separating them. The CDR3 here is CASSATVYGYTF. The CDR3 nucleotides read TGTGCCAGCAGCGCAACGGTCTATGGCTACACCTTC.